The T cell receptor beta chain under discussion was sequenced for a study of beta chain features in type 1 diabetes. Broader study findings: Type 1 diabetes patients showed fewer insertions and more deletions at VDJ junctions.

Roughly 100 mL of blood, on average, came from one heparinised draw per donor. Sorting with CD45RO/CCR7/CD25/CD127/CD95/CD27 yielded naive, central memory, regulatory and stem-like memory CD4+ cells. TCRB transcripts that were expressed got sequenced, as all of the isolated RNA had been reverse transcribed. Some clones are missing from TCRdb's copy, which holds only in-frame ones; the method was immunoSEQ multiplex PCR. The sample yields 200,000 to 250,000 clones, roughly two thirds seen once. CDR1 and CDR2 (germline): SNHLY, FYNNEI. V was cut by 3 bases and J by 4 bases, with 4 bases left in between. This CDR3 has 11 amino acids. This clone has a single count. Its antigen is not known.

The sequencing input was naive CD4+ T cells from blood. The chain is built from TRBV2 and TRBJ2-7; D uncertain. The sequence was obtained from a man younger than 45 in good health. The CDR3 loop is CASSDKYEQYF. The DNA for the CDR3 is TGTGCCAGCAGTGACAAGTACGAGCAGTACTTC.